This T cell receptor beta chain was profiled in a study of OX40 agonist ivuxolimab in advanced cancers. Overall study: An agonistic anti-OX40 (CD134) antibody, ivuxolimab, was used to treat the patients. Antecedent anti-PD-1, anti-PD-L1 or anti-CTLA-4 therapy was permissible, with under 50% having received some. The study reported partial responses in three patients: one hepatocellular carcinoma, two cutaneous melanoma.

About this clone: Its target is not known.

Overall study findings and caveats: Average numbers of expanded clones were greater in CD8+ T cells than in CD4+.

The CDR3 consists of 11 residues. Germline V gene data show CDR1 as WSHSY and CDR2 as SAAADI. J gave up 7 bases and V 6 bases, and 3 bases lay outside the gene matches. Assay: immunoSEQ multiplex PCR; the TCRdb copy retains only in-frame clones and omits some. The table lists around 85,000 clones, about 90% of them singletons, with roughly 8.4% in the top ten. This clonotype originated in an adult with an advanced solid tumor such as melanoma, head and neck, liver or kidney cancer. The sample in question was CD4+ or CD8+ T cells sorted from blood, obtained in a trial of the OX40 agonist ivuxolimab. The chain recombines TRBV10-2 with TRBJ2-7; TRBD1 matches at 7 bases. The CDR3 DNA sequence: TGCGCCAGCAGCTTGACAGGGGAGCAGTACTTC. This codes for CASSLTGEQYF.